Presented here are 27 T cell receptor beta chains from one specimen sequenced in a study of cytomegalovirus exposure and HLA in healthy donors. Vbeta (60) and Jbeta (13) primers were used in the PCR. The method was immunoSEQ multiplex PCR; TCRdb's version includes in-frame clones alone and lacks a portion of them. The sample consists of about 160,000 clones, around 77% of them appearing once. Sequencing input: PBMCs. All receptors come from a man aged 60 to 75 in good health and CMV-seronegative.

This clone appeared a few times. The genes are TRBV6-5 and TRBJ1-5; D not resolved. The V end was cut by 0 bases, the J end by 7 bases, with 10 bases between. Germline values: CDR1 MNHEY, CDR2 SVGAGI. The CDR3 covers 14 residues. The DNA for the CDR3 is TGTGCCAGCAGTTACTCGCCGGGTGGACAGCCCCAGCATTTT. Protein: CASSYSPGGQPQHF.

A note on this clone: Germline is not matched at one junction end, which may reflect a read error. The V gene is TRBV11-3, the J gene TRBJ1-3, with D tentatively TRBD1 (5 bases). Germline V CDR1 and CDR2: SGHNT, YENEEA. This CDR3 spans 14 amino acids. The CDR3 DNA is TGTGCCAGCAGTTCAGGGATGGCTGGAGACACCATATATTTT. This sequence encodes CASSSGMAGDTIYF.

This sequence joins TRBV5-1 and TRBJ2-5; 9 nucleotides match TRBD1. This CDR3 is 16 amino acids long. The V gene's germline CDR1 is SGHRS and CDR2 YFSETQ. Losses at the gene ends were 4 bases for V and 4 bases for J; bases not matched to a gene: 11. The chain's CDR3 is CASSPQGQGSGETQYF. Written as DNA, the CDR3 is TGCGCCAGCAGCCCGCAGGGACAGGGCTCGGGAGAGACCCAGTACTTC. The full variable domain, its missing parts supplied by reference TRBV5-1 and TRBJ2-5, is KAGVTQTPRYLIKTRGQQVTLSCSPISGHRSVSWYQQTPGQGLQFLFEYFSETQRNKGNFPGRFSGRQFSNSRSEMNVSTLELGDSALYLCASSPQGQGSGETQYFGPGTRLLVL.

J is TRBJ1-1 and V is TRBV7-9, with unresolved D. This CDR3 comprises 12 residues. Trimming took 1 base from V and 4 from J, leaving 4 bases between them. Germline CDR1 reads SEHNR; CDR2 reads FQNEAQ (reference sequence). The CDR3 loop reads CASSLVLTEAFF. CDR3 sequence (DNA): TGTGCCAGCAGCTTAGTTCTCACTGAAGCTTTCTTT.

This clone was seen only once. The V gene is TRBV28, the J gene TRBJ2-1; 10 bases align to TRBD1. Germline V gene sequence: CDR1 MDHEN, CDR2 SYDVKM. The CDR3 is 14 amino acids. The V gene end was trimmed by 4 bases and the J gene end by 7 bases; junction bases not matched to a gene: 4. The CDR3 DNA sequence: TGTGCCAGCAGTTCCGGGACAGGGGTGAATGAGCAGTTCTTC. As protein: CASSSGTGVNEQFF.

Only a few counts were recorded for this clone. The J gene is TRBJ1-1, the V gene TRBV2, with D maybe TRBD1 (5 bases). The CDR3 covers 13 residues. Germline CDR1 is SNHLY and CDR2 is FYNNEI. Trimming left V 4 bases short and J 5 bases short, with 11 bases between. The CDR3 is CASSGGARTEAFF. The CDR3 DNA sequence: TGTGCCAGCAGTGGTGGGGCCAGGACTGAAGCTTTCTTT.

This clone was observed a handful of times. The chain employs TRBV18 and TRBJ2-5; TRBD1 matches 7 bases. J was trimmed by 11 bases and V by 8 bases; bases with no gene match: 14. CDR3 length: 13 residues. Germline V gives CDR1 KGHSH, CDR2 LQKENI. This chain's CDR3 is CASRTGAEGEQYF. In DNA form, the CDR3 reads TGTGCCAGCCGAACAGGGGCCGAGGGGGAGCAGTACTTC.

The rearrangement uses TRBV11-2 and TRBJ2-7, with a tentative D call TRBD1 (5 bases). Germline CDR1 is SGHAT and CDR2 is FQNNGV. The germline V and J ends were trimmed by 0 bases and 6 bases, with 9 bases remaining between them. This CDR3 region has 13 residues. The CDR3 sequence: CASSLEWGSEQYF. The CDR3 coding sequence is TGTGCCAGCAGCTTAGAGTGGGGCTCCGAGCAGTACTTC.

The V and J genes are TRBV6-6 and TRBJ2-2; the D is unclear. The V end was cut by 5 bases, the J end by 5 bases, with 12 bases between. Germline CDR1 and CDR2: MNHNY and SVGAGI (reference sequence). This CDR3 is built from 14 residues. CDR3 protein: CASSRNGATGELFF. The CDR3 DNA is TGTGCCAGCAGTCGGAACGGAGCTACCGGGGAGCTGTTTTTT.

The chain has TRBV18 and TRBJ2-7; D is unresolved. V shed 3 bases and J shed 0 bases, with 9 bases lying between them. The V gene's germline CDR1 is KGHSH and CDR2 LQKENI. This CDR3 is 14 amino acids long. In DNA form, the CDR3 reads TGTGCCAGCTCACCCTCGGTGAGCTCCTACGAGCAGTACTTC. Amino acids: CASSPSVSSYEQYF.

This chain connects TRBV5-6 to TRBJ1-2; 7 nucleotides line up with TRBD1. Germline V lookup: CDR1 SGHDT, CDR2 YYEEEE. J gave up 2 bases and V 4 bases, and 8 bases lay outside the gene matches. CDR3 length: 15 amino acids. CDR3 bases: TGTGCCAGCAGCGCCAACCCGGGACAGAACTATGGCTACACCTTC. This codes for CASSANPGQNYGYTF.

CDR3 DNA sequence: TGCGCCAGCAGCATGGGCGTTGGTAGTGGTACAGATACGCAGTATTTT. Protein sequence: CASSMGVGSGTDTQYF. V and J are TRBV5-1 and TRBJ2-3; D uncertain. V lost 4 bases and J lost 3, with 18 bases in between. The CDR3 loop spans 16 amino acids. Germline V gene data show CDR1 as SGHRS and CDR2 as YFSETQ.

The chain recombines TRBV13 with TRBJ2-7, with 8 bases fitting TRBD1. Germline CDR1 reads PRHDT; CDR2 reads FYEKMQ (reference sequence). V was clipped by 7 bases and J by 5 bases; unmatched bases: 4. The CDR3 extends over 12 amino acids. CDR3 DNA sequence: TGTGCCAGCACGGACAGGGACCACGAGCAGTACTTC. Encoded protein: CASTDRDHEQYF.

This chain links TRBV9 with TRBJ2-7; TRBD2 agrees at 7 bases. Germline lookup yields CDR1 SGDLS and CDR2 YYNGEE. V shed 0 bases, J shed 2 bases, and the junction held 5 bases outside the gene matches. CDR3 length equals 15 residues. The CDR3 DNA reads as TGTGCCAGCAGCGTAGCGGGGGGTCATCCCTACGAGCAGTACTTC. Translating it yields CASSVAGGHPYEQYF. The whole variable domain, remainder taken from reference TRBV9 and TRBJ2-7, is DSGVTQTPKHLITATGQRVTLRCSPRSGDLSVYWYQQSLDQGLQFLIQYYNGEERAKGNILERFSAQQFPDLHSELNLSSLELGDSALYFCASSVAGGHPYEQYFGPGTRLTVT.

This clone appeared a few times. CDR3 sequence reads: CASSPRQGIGNTIYF. The DNA for the CDR3 is TGCGCCAGCAGCCCACGACAGGGTATCGGAAACACCATATATTTT. J is TRBJ1-3 and V is TRBV5-1; 7 nucleotides match TRBD1. There are 15 residues in the CDR3. After removal of 4 bases from V and 4 bases from J, the junction contained 8 bases not matched to a gene. Germline CDR1 reads SGHRS; CDR2 reads YFSETQ. The complete variable domain, with remaining parts taken from reference TRBV5-1 and TRBJ1-3, reads KAGVTQTPRYLIKTRGQQVTLSCSPISGHRSVSWYQQTPGQGLQFLFEYFSETQRNKGNFPGRFSGRQFSNSRSEMNVSTLELGDSALYLCASSPRQGIGNTIYFGEGSWLTVV.

The rearrangement joins TRBV4-1 to TRBJ1-6; D is undetermined. Per the germline V gene, CDR1 is MGHRA and CDR2 is YSYEKL. V lost 1 base and J lost 13, with 8 bases in between. CDR3 length equals 12 residues. This CDR3 reads CASSQGPFPLHF. The CDR3 region has the DNA TGCGCCAGCAGCCAAGGGCCCTTTCCCCTCCACTTT.

This clone has just a few counts. This chain joins TRBV7-3 and TRBJ2-5; unclear D gene. The CDR3 is 13 amino acids. V was trimmed by 6 bases and J by 1 base, leaving 9 bases between them. The germline V gene encodes CDR1 SGHTA and CDR2 FQGTGA. As DNA, the CDR3 is TGTGCCAGCAGTCGAGGTGGCCAAGAGACCCAGTACTTC. It is translated as CASSRGGQETQYF.

The V call is TRBV23-1, the J call TRBJ2-2; D is possibly TRBD2 (5 bases). Being an ORF, TRBV23-1 has a function that is uncertain. Trimming took off 2 bases at V and 8 bases at J, with 12 bases between the two ends. The CDR3 totals 14 residues. CDR3 in DNA: TGCGCCAGCAGTCAAACTAGGAGCGGAGGGGAGCTGTTTTTT. This translates into CASSQTRSGGELFF.

V is TRBV6-6 and J is TRBJ1-2; D not certain. Germline V gene lookup returns CDR1 MNHNY and CDR2 SVGAGI (reference sequence). The CDR3 covers 12 residues. Deletions cut 7 bases from V and 3 bases from J, with 9 bases between. CDR3 nucleotide sequence: TGTGCCAGCAAGGCAGCGGACTATGGCTACACCTTC. Protein product: CASKAADYGYTF.

The chain combines TRBV6-5 with TRBJ2-1, with D uncertain. CDR3 length: 13 amino acids. Between the trimmed V and J ends, which lost 0 bases and 10 bases, there was a span of 10 bases. Germline V gives CDR1 MNHEY, CDR2 SVGAGI. CDR3 region: CASSYSSIGEQFF. The CDR3 coding sequence is TGTGCCAGCAGTTACTCGAGTATCGGGGAGCAGTTCTTC.

The chain carries TRBV19 and TRBJ2-7; TRBD2 matches 8 bases. The CDR3 is made up of 15 amino acids. Trimming at V came to 7 bases and at J to 2 bases, leaving 10 bases not matched to a gene. Germline V gives CDR1 LNHDA, CDR2 SQIVND (reference sequence). In DNA form, the CDR3 reads TGTGCCAGTAATAGGGCGGCGGGAGGAACCTACGAGCAGTACTTC. Translating it yields CASNRAAGGTYEQYF.

This clone showed up just a few times. The V call is TRBV4-1, the J call TRBJ2-3; 8 bases line up with TRBD2. J was trimmed by 1 base and V by 5 bases; bases with no gene match: 5. The CDR3 is 15 amino acids. Looked up from germline, CDR1 is MGHRA and CDR2 is YSYEKL. This CDR3 reads CASSSVSGGTDTQYF. The CDR3 DNA sequence: TGCGCCAGCAGCAGTGTTAGCGGGGGCACAGATACGCAGTATTTT.

The count of this clone is one. The V gene is TRBV30, the J gene TRBJ2-2; possibly TRBD1 for D (7 bases). Germline values: CDR1 GTSNPN, CDR2 SVGIG (reference sequence). The CDR3 spans 16 residues. The germline V and J ends were trimmed by 4 bases and 5 bases, with 20 bases remaining between them. The CDR3 region has the DNA TGTGCCTGGACCTCCCCTGTCAGGGGGAGGACCGGGGAGCTGTTTTTT. This gives the protein CAWTSPVRGRTGELFF.

The chain links TRBV9 to TRBJ2-7; 12 bases match TRBD1. After removal of 3 bases from V and 6 bases from J, the junction contained 7 bases not matched to a gene. The CDR3 loop spans 15 amino acids. The V gene's germline CDR1 is SGDLS and CDR2 YYNGEE. The CDR3 DNA reads TGTGCCAGCAGCGAAGGGACAGGGGGCACGACCGAGCAGTACTTC. Protein: CASSEGTGGTTEQYF.

CDR3 DNA: TGTGCCACCGGGACAGCGTGGGAAAAACTGTTTTTT. As protein: CATGTAWEKLFF. This chain links TRBV10-3 with TRBJ1-4; TRBD1 agrees at 7 bases. Germline V gives CDR1 ENHRY, CDR2 SYGVKD. The CDR3 contains 12 residues. J gave up 8 bases and V 10 bases, and 7 bases lay outside the gene matches.

There are a few counts of this clone. This chain connects TRBV5-1 to TRBJ2-7; D remains ambiguous. Deletions cut 5 bases from V and 5 bases from J, with 8 bases between. There are 11 residues in the CDR3. Germline V gene lookup returns CDR1 SGHRS and CDR2 YFSETQ. The CDR3 here is CASRLGNEQYF. CDR3 sequence (DNA): TGCGCCAGCAGACTTGGTAACGAGCAGTACTTC.

V and J are TRBV7-2 and TRBJ2-7; TRBD2 agrees at 7 bases. Per germline, CDR1 SGHTA and CDR2 FQGNSA. There are 15 residues in the CDR3. V lost 1 base and J lost 2; bases outside the gene matches: 5. CDR3 region: CASSLDASGAYEQYF. DNA for the CDR3: TGTGCCAGCAGCTTAGATGCTAGCGGAGCCTACGAGCAGTACTTC.